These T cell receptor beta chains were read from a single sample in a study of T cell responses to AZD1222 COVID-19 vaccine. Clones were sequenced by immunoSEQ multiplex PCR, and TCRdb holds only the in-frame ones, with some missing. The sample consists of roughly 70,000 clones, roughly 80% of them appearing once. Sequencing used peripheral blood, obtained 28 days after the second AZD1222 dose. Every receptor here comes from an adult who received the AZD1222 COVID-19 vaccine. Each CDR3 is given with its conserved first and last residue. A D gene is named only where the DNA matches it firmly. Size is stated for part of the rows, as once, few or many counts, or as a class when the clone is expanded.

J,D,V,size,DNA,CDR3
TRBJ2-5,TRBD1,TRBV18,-,TGTGCCAGCTCACCCTCCGTCGGCAGGGGGTTAGAGACCCAGTACTTC,CASSPSVGRGLETQYF
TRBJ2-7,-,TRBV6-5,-,TGTGCCAGCAGTCTAGGTGAAGCCTACGAGCAGTACTTC,CASSLGEAYEQYF
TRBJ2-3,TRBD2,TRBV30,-,TGTGCCTGGAGTGTAGGAGGCGGGGGGGGAACAGATACGCAGTATTTT,CAWSVGGGGGTDTQYF
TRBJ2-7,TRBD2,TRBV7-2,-,TGTGCCAGCAGCTTAAGAGGACTAGCGGGGGGGCTCCACTCCTACGAGCAGTACTTC,CASSLRGLAGGLHSYEQYF
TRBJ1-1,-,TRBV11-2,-,TGTGCCAGCAGCTTAGATCCTGGGGTGAACACTGAAGCTTTCTTT,CASSLDPGVNTEAFF
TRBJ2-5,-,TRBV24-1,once,TGTGCCACCAGTGTCGGGGGGCGCGCAGAGACCCAGTACTTC,CATSVGGRAETQYF
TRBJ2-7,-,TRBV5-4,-,TGTGCCAGCAGCTTAACAGGGTCGTCCTACGAGCAGTACTTC,CASSLTGSSYEQYF
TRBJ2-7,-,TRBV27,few,TGTGCCAGCAGTCCCGTCCGGGCGGCATCCTACGAGCAGTACTTC,CASSPVRAASYEQYF
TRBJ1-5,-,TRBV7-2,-,TGTGCCAGCAGCTTTGGGGGGAGTTATAATCAGCCCCAGCATTTT,CASSFGGSYNQPQHF
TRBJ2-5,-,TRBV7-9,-,TGTGCCAGCAGCCTAGGACAGGGAGGGCAAGAGACCCAGTACTTC,CASSLGQGGQETQYF
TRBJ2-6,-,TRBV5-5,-,TGTGCCAGCAGCTTCTCGGCCAGGGAGAACTCTGGGGCCAACGTCCTGACTTTC,CASSFSARENSGANVLTF
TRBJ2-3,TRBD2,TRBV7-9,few,TGTGCCAGCAGCAGGGGCGGGGAGGGAGATACGCAGTATTTT,CASSRGGEGDTQYF
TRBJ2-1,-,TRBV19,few,TGTGCCAGTAGTAGGTGGAATGAGCAGTTCTTC,CASSRWNEQFF
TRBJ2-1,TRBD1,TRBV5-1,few,TGCGCCAGCAGCAAAGCCGGGACAGATTACAATGAGCAGTTCTTC,CASSKAGTDYNEQFF
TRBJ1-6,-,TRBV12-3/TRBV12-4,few,TGTGCCAGCAGTTTTCCAGGGAATTCACCCCTCCACTTT,CASSFPGNSPLHF
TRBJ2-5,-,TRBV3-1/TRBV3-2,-,TGTGCCAGCAGCCAAGGGGCCGAAGAGACCCAGTACTTC,CASSQGAEETQYF
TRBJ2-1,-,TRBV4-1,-,TGCGCCAGCAGCCTTCTGGGCCACTCCTACAATGAGCAGTTCTTC,CASSLLGHSYNEQFF
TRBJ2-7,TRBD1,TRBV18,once,TGTGCCAGCTCACCACGGGACAGCGGCGAGCAGTACTTC,CASSPRDSGEQYF
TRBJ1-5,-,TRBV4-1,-,TGCGCCAGCAGCACGCGACAGGACAATCAGCCCCAGCATTTT,CASSTRQDNQPQHF
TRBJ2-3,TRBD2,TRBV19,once,TGTGCCAGTAGCCCCCCTAGCGGGGGGGCTTCTGGGAAGTATTTT,CASSPPSGGASGKYF
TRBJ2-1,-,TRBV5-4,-,TGTGCCAGCAGCTTGTATCCGGGCTCCTACAATGAGCAGTTCTTC,CASSLYPGSYNEQFF
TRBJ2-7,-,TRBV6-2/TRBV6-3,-,TGTGCCAGCAGTTACGAGCCCCGGGCGGGGGCGGGAGAGCAGTACTTC,CASSYEPRAGAGEQYF
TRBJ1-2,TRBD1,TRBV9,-,TGTGCCAGCAGCGCGGGGGACAGATTAGGTGGCTACACCTTC,CASSAGDRLGGYTF
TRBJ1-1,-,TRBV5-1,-,TGCGCCAGCAACCCCGGCGGAAAGCTAAACACTGAAGCTTTCTTT,CASNPGGKLNTEAFF
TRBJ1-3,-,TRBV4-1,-,TGCGCCAGCAGCCAAGACGGTAACGGTGGAAACACCATATATTTT,CASSQDGNGGNTIYF